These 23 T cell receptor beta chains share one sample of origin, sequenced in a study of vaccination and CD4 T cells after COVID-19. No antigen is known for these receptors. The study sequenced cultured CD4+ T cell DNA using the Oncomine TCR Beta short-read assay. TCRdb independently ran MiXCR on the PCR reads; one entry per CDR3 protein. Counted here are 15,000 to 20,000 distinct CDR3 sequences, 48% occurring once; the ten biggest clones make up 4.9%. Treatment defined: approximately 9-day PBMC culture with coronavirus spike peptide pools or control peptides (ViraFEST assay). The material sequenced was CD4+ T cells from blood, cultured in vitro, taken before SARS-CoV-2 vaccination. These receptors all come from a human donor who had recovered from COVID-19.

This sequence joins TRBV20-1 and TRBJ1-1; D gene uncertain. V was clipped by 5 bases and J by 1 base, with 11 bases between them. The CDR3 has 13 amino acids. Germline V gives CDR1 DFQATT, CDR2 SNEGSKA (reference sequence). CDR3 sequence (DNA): TGCAGTGCTCTGAGGACGGGGAACACTGAAGCTTTCTTT. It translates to CSALRTGNTEAFF.

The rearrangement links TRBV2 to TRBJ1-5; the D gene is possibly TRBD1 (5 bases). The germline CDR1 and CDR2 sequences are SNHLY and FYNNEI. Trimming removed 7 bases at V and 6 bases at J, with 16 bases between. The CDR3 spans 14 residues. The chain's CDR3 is CASTSGTGSQPQHF. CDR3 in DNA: TGTGCCAGCACCTCTGGGACCGGTAGTCAGCCCCAGCATTTT.

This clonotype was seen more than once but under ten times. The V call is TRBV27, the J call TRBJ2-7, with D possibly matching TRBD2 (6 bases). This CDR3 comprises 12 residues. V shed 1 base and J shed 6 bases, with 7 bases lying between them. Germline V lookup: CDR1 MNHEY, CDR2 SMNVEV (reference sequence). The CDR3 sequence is CASSLFGSEQYF. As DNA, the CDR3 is TGTGCCAGCAGTTTATTCGGGAGCGAGCAGTACTTC.

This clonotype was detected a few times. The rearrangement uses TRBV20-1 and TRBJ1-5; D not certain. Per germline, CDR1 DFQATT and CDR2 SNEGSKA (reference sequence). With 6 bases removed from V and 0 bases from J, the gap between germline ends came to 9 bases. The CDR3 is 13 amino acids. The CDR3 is CSAQDDSNQPQHF. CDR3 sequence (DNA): TGCAGTGCGCAGGATGATAGCAATCAGCCCCAGCATTTT.

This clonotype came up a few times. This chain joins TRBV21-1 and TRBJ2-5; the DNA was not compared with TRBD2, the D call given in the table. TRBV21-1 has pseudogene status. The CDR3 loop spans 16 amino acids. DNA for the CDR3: TGTGCCAGCAGCATAGAAGGGACTAGAGGTGCAGAGACCCAGTACTTC. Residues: CASSIEGTRGAETQYF.

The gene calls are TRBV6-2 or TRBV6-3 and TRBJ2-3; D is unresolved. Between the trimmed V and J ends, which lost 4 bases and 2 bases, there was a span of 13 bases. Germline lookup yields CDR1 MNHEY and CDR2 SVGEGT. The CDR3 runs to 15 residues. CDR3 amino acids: CASSFPRRTTDTQYF. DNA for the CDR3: TGTGCCAGCAGTTTCCCCAGACGAACCACAGATACGCAGTATTTT.

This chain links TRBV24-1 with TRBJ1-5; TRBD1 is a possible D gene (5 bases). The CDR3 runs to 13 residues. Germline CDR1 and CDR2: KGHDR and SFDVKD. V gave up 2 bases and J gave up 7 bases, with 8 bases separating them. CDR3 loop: CATSDSAGQPQHF. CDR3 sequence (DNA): TGTGCCACCAGTGATTCTGCAGGGCAGCCCCAGCATTTT.

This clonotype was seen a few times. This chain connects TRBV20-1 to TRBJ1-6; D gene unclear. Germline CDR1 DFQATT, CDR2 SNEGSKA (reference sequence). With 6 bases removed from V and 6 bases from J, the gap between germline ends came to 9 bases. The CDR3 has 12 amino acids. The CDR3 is CSAWTGNSPLHF. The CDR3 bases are TGCAGTGCCTGGACGGGTAATTCACCCCTCCACTTT.

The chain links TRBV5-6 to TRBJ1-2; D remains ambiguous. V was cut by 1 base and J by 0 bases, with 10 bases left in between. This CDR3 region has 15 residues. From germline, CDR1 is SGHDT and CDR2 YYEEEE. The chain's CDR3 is CASSLTSRPNYGYTF. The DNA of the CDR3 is TGTGCCAGCAGCTTGACAAGCCGACCTAACTATGGCTACACCTTC.

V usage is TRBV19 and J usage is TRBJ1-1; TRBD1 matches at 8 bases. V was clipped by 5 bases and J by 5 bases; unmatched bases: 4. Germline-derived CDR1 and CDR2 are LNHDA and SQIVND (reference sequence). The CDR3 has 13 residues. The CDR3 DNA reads TGTGCCAGTAGTGAAAGACAGGGGACTGAAGCTTTCTTT. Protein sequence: CASSERQGTEAFF.

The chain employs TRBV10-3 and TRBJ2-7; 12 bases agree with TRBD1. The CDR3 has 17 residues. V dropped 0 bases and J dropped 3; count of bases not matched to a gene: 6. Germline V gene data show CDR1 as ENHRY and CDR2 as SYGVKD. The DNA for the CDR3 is TGTGCCATCAGTGAGTCCTCAGGGACAGGGGGCCGCTACGAGCAGTACTTC. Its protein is CAISESSGTGGRYEQYF.

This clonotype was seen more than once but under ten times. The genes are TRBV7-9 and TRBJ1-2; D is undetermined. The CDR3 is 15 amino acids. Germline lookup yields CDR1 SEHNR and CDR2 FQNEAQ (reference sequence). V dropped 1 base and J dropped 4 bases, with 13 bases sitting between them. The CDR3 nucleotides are TGTGCCAGCAGCTTAGGCGCAGCAACAAGCTATGGCTACACCTTC. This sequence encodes CASSLGAATSYGYTF.

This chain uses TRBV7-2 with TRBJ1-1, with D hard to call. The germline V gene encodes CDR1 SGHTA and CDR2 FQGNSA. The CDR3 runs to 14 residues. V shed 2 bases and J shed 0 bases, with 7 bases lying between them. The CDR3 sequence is CASSLNSLNTEAFF. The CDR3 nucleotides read TGTGCCAGCAGCTTAAACAGCCTGAACACTGAAGCTTTCTTT. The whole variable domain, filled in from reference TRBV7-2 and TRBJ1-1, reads GAGVSQSPSNKVTEKGKDVELRCDPISGHTALYWYRQSLGQGLEFLIYFQGNSAPDKSGLPSDRFSAERTGGSVSTLTIQRTQQEDSAVYLCASSLNSLNTEAFFGQGTRLTVV.

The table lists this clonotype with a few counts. CDR3 region: CASTLRGGEAFF. CDR3 DNA sequence: TGTGCCAGCACCCTAAGGGGGGGCGAGGCTTTCTTT. V usage is TRBV7-8 and J usage is TRBJ1-1; TRBD1 might be the D (6 bases). The CDR3 is 12 residues long. V was trimmed by 7 bases and J by 11 bases, leaving 17 bases between them. Per germline, CDR1 SGHVS and CDR2 FQNEAQ.

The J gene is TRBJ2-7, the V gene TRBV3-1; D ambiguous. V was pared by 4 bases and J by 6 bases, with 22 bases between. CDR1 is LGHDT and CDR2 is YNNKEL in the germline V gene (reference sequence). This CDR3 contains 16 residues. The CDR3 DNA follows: TGTGCCAGCAGCCCCGTGACAATTAACCCGGCATCCGAGCAGTACTTC. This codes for CASSPVTINPASEQYF.

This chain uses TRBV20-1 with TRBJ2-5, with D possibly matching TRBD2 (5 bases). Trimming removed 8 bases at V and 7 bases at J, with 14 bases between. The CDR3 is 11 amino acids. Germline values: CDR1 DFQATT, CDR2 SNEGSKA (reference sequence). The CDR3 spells CSTDIARTQYF. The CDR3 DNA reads TGCAGTACCGACATAGCGAGGACCCAGTACTTC.

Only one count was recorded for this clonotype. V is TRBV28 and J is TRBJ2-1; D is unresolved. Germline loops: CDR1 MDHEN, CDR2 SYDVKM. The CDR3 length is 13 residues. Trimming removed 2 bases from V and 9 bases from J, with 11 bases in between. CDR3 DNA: TGTGCCAGCAGTTTAATGGGGTTTGTTGAGCAGTTCTTC. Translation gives CASSLMGFVEQFF.

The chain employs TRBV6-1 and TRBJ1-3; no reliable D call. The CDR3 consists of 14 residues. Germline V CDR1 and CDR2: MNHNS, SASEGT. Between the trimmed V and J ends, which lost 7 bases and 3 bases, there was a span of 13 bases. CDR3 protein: CASTGGNLGNTIYF. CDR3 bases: TGTGCCAGCACGGGAGGGAACCTTGGAAACACCATATATTTT.

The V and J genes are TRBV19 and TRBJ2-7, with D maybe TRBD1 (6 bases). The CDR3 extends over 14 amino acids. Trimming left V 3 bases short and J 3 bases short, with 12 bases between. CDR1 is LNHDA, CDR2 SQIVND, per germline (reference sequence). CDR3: CASSIGQRNYEQYF. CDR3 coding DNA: TGTGCCAGTAGTATTGGACAGAGAAACTACGAGCAGTACTTC. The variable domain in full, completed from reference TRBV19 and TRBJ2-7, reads DGGITQSPKYLFRKEGQNVTLSCEQNLNHDAMYWYRQDPGQGLRLIYYSQIVNDFQKGDIAEGYSVSREKKESFPLTVTSAQKNPTAFYLCASSIGQRNYEQYFGPGTRLTVT.

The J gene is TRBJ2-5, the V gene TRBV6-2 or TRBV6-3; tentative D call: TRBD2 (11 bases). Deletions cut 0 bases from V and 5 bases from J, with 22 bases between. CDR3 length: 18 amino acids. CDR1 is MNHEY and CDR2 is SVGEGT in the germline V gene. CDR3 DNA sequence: TGTGCCAGCAGTTACTCGACTAGCGGGACAGGGGTTAGGGAGACCCAGTACTTC. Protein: CASSYSTSGTGVRETQYF.

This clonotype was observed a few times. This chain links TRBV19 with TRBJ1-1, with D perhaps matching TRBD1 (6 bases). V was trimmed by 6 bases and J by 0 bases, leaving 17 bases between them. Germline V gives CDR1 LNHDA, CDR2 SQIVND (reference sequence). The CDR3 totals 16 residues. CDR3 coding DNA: TGTGCCAGTAGAAGACAGGTGGGGATTATGAACACTGAAGCTTTCTTT. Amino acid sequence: CASRRQVGIMNTEAFF.

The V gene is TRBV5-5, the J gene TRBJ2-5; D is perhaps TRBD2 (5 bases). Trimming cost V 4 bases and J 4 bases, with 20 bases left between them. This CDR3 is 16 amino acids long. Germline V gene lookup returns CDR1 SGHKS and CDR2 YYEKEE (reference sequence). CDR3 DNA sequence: TGTGCCAGCAGCCGGTTATCGGGGTGGCTCGGAGAGACCCAGTACTTC. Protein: CASSRLSGWLGETQYF.

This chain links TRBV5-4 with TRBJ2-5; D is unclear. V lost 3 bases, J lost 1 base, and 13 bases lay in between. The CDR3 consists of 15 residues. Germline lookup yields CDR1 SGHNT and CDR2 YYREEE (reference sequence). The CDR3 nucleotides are TGTGCCAGCAGCTCCCTCAGCGCGAGCCAAGAGACCCAGTACTTC. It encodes CASSSLSASQETQYF.